The source of this TCR beta chain is a study of lymphopenia after photon versus proton radiotherapy. Study-level results: Relative stability marked proton patients; photon patients lost diversity and naive cells. Better survival with proton therapy was suggested as possible, not demonstrated.

Looked up from germline, CDR1 is LGHNA and CDR2 is YSLEER. V shed 1 base and J 11 bases; nucleotides not matched to a gene: 6. CDR3 length: 14 residues. Data came from immunoSEQ multiplex PCR; TCRdb stores just in-frame clones and leaves some out. The sample lists tens of thousands of clones, 75% to 90% seen once, with around 13% in the top ten. As regards this clone: Its antigen is still unknown.

This TCR came from a woman in her sixties or seventies with pancreatic cancer. The chain combines TRBV4-3 with TRBJ1-1; 11 bases agree with TRBD1. This specimen consisted of peripheral blood, obtained from a patient treated with proton-based radiotherapy. The CDR3 reads CASSQGTGGRRAFF. CDR3 DNA sequence: TGCGCCAGCAGCCAAGGGACAGGGGGCCGTCGGGCTTTCTTT.